This T cell receptor beta chain was recorded in a study of cytomegalovirus exposure and HLA in healthy donors. The wider study: About 85 million unique TCR sequences came from HLA-typed donors in an early release.

Findings and caveats of the study: Most TCR sequences were seen very rarely across donors, but some public TCRs occurred in many.

This clone was found once. Its specificity is unknown. Unmatched junction bases numbered 8, after V lost 5 bases and J lost 11 bases. The CDR3 runs 13 residues. Germline V gene lookup returns CDR1 SGHDT and CDR2 YYEEEE. The PCR contained 60 Vbeta and 13 Jbeta primers. The protocol was immunoSEQ multiplex PCR, while the TCRdb copy is restricted to in-frame clones and leaves out a portion. The repertoire has some 130,000 clones, over 65% of them found once; the top ten carry roughly 3.1%. Sample: PBMCs. The sequence was obtained from a woman in her thirties in good health and CMV-seropositive. This chain links TRBV5-6 with TRBJ2-1; TRBD2 matches 9 bases. The CDR3 DNA is TGTGCCAGCAGTCCAGGGACTAGCAAGCAGCAGTTCTTC. Its translation: CASSPGTSKQQFF.